Listed here are 27 T cell receptor beta chains from one sample, sequenced in a study of breast tumors, draining lymph nodes, adjacent tissues. TCRdb re-derived calls from the multiplex PCR reads in MiXCR, one entry per CDR3 protein. The sample has some 200,000 distinct CDR3 sequences, 31% seen once; the top ten hold roughly 4.3%. Samples came from axillary lymph nodes draining the breast cancer. The sequenced sample consisted of axillary lymph node tissue. The receptors originated from a female donor with breast cancer. Some clones in this sample may be carry-over from other donors' samples.

Ten or more counts support this clonotype. V and J are TRBV7-9 and TRBJ2-7; tentative D call: TRBD2 (5 bases). The CDR3 length is 13 residues. V lost 6 bases, J lost 2 bases, and 11 bases lay in between. Germline V CDR1 and CDR2: SEHNR, FQNEAQ (reference sequence). The CDR3 nucleotides read TGTGCCAGCAGTAAAACCGGGACCTACGAGCAGTACTTC. Residues: CASSKTGTYEQYF. The variable domain in full, with the rest retrieved from reference TRBV7-9 and TRBJ2-7, is DTGVSQNPRHKITKRGQNVTFRCDPISEHNRLYWYRQTLGQGPEFLTYFQNEAQLEKSRLLSDRFSAERPKGSFSTLEIQRTEQGDSAMYLCASSKTGTYEQYFGPGTRLTVT.

The V and J genes are TRBV25-1 and TRBJ1-6; TRBD1 aligns across 7 bases. With 4 bases clipped from V and 6 bases from J, the junction kept 9 bases outside the gene matches. CDR1 is MGHDK, CDR2 SYGVNS, per germline. This CDR3 contains 16 residues. CDR3 loop: CASSAGARGTNSPLHF. In DNA, the CDR3 is TGTGCCAGCAGTGCTGGGGCCAGGGGGACTAATTCACCCCTCCACTTT.

The chain uses TRBV6-5 and TRBJ1-2, with 9 bases matching TRBD1. The V gene's germline CDR1 is MNHEY and CDR2 SVGAGI. The CDR3 extends over 15 amino acids. V lost 5 bases, J lost 8 bases, and 12 bases stayed unmatched. DNA of the CDR3: TGTGCCAGCAGTCGGGGGGACAGGGCAGCGGTGGGCTACACCTTC. Translation: CASSRGDRAAVGYTF.

V is TRBV9 and J is TRBJ1-1, with 7 bases lining up with TRBD1. CDR3 length: 14 amino acids. Trimming took 0 bases from V and 2 from J; bases not matched to a gene: 1. CDR1 and CDR2 (germline): SGDLS, YYNGEE. The CDR3 reads CASSVGDSNTEAFF. CDR3 DNA sequence: TGTGCCAGCAGCGTAGGGGACAGTAACACTGAAGCTTTCTTT.

This chain uses TRBV20-1 with TRBJ2-5; weak D call: TRBD2 (6 bases). This CDR3 comprises 14 residues. Germline CDR1 and CDR2: DFQATT and SNEGSKA (reference sequence). Trimming removed 5 bases from V and 2 bases from J, with 15 bases in between. DNA of the CDR3: TGCAGTGCTCTCGGGACTGGTAGTCAAGAGACCCAGTACTTC. Translated, it gives CSALGTGSQETQYF.

The CDR3 here is CASSVASRQGGSPLHF. For the CDR3, the DNA is TGTGCCAGCAGCGTAGCTTCCCGACAGGGGGGTTCACCCCTCCACTTT. This chain connects TRBV9 to TRBJ1-6; 9 positions match TRBD1. There are 16 residues in the CDR3. Germline lookup yields CDR1 SGDLS and CDR2 YYNGEE. The V and J ends lost 0 bases and 9 bases, in that order; junction bases with no gene match: 7.

This clonotype was observed many times. The chain recombines TRBV20-1 with TRBJ1-3, with no clear D. Germline lookup yields CDR1 DFQATT and CDR2 SNEGSKA (reference sequence). The CDR3 is 14 amino acids. Trimming removed 5 bases at V and 0 bases at J, with 11 bases between. The CDR3 sequence: CSAVLPNSGNTIYF. In DNA, the CDR3 is TGCAGTGCTGTTCTTCCTAACTCTGGAAACACCATATATTTT.

This chain joins TRBV9 and TRBJ1-5, with 7 bases identical to TRBD1. V was clipped by 3 bases and J by 4 bases; unmatched bases: 7. CDR3 size: 15 residues. Per germline, CDR1 SGDLS and CDR2 YYNGEE. The CDR3 here is CASSDPAQGNQPQHF. CDR3 bases: TGTGCCAGCAGCGATCCTGCACAGGGGAATCAGCCCCAGCATTTT. The variable domain in full, with the rest retrieved from reference TRBV9 and TRBJ1-5, is DSGVTQTPKHLITATGQRVTLRCSPRSGDLSVYWYQQSLDQGLQFLIQYYNGEERAKGNILERFSAQQFPDLHSELNLSSLELGDSALYFCASSDPAQGNQPQHFGDGTRLSIL.

This clonotype was recorded at least ten times. The V and J genes are TRBV10-3 and TRBJ1-5; no reliable D call. The CDR3 extends over 16 amino acids. With 2 bases removed from V and 2 bases from J, the gap between germline ends came to 13 bases. Germline V gene data show CDR1 as ENHRY and CDR2 as SYGVKD. CDR3 sequence (DNA): TGTGCCATCAGTGAGGGCTCCCCGGAGGGCAATCAGCCCCAGCATTTT. It is translated as CAISEGSPEGNQPQHF.

This clonotype was detected many times. The genes are TRBV2 and TRBJ1-6; 11 nucleotides match TRBD1. V gave up 3 bases and J gave up 9 bases; unmatched junction bases: 1. Per germline, CDR1 SNHLY and CDR2 FYNNEI. There are 14 residues in the CDR3. The CDR3 reads CASSEGTGGSPLHF. The CDR3 DNA is TGTGCCAGCAGTGAGGGGACAGGGGGTTCACCCCTCCACTTT.

This clonotype was seen ten or more times. V gene TRBV20-1 combines with J gene TRBJ1-2; 9 bases are shared with TRBD1. This CDR3 spans 14 amino acids. V trimming: 6 bases; J trimming: 2 bases; junction bases outside the gene matches: 7. Germline CDR1 is DFQATT and CDR2 is SNEGSKA (reference sequence). Here the CDR3 reads CSARKGQGNYGYTF. CDR3 DNA sequence: TGCAGTGCCCGGAAGGGACAGGGAAACTATGGCTACACCTTC.

V usage is TRBV2 and J usage is TRBJ2-5; 7 bases agree with TRBD1. CDR3 length equals 16 residues. The germline gives CDR1 SNHLY, CDR2 FYNNEI. V dropped 4 bases and J dropped 2; count of bases not matched to a gene: 10. The CDR3 DNA follows: TGTGCCAGCAGTGTTGGGGACGGGACAGCTCAAGAGACCCAGTACTTC. Translating it yields CASSVGDGTAQETQYF.

This clonotype was observed at least ten times. This chain links TRBV5-8 with TRBJ2-5; 11 bases align to TRBD1. The CDR3 contains 17 residues. The germline CDR1 and CDR2 sequences are SGHTS and YDEGEE. The V gene end was trimmed by 4 bases and the J gene end by 1 base; junction bases not matched to a gene: 9. The CDR3 DNA reads TGTGCCAGCAGCACGGCCAGGGACAGGGGGAGCCAAGAGACCCAGTACTTC. It encodes CASSTARDRGSQETQYF. Full variable domain (missing parts from reference TRBV5-8 and TRBJ2-5): EAGVTQSPTHLIKTRGQQATLRCSPISGHTSVYWYQQALGLGLQFLLWYDEGEERNRGNFPPRFSGRQFPNYSSELNVNALELEDSALYLCASSTARDRGSQETQYFGPGTRLLVL.

This clonotype was detected many times. The rearrangement links TRBV7-9 to TRBJ2-5; TRBD1 agrees at 9 bases. The length of the CDR3 is 15 residues. CDR1 is SEHNR and CDR2 is FQNEAQ in the germline V gene (reference sequence). The trim removed 0 bases at V and 4 bases at J, leaving 3 bases unmatched. In nucleotides, the CDR3 is TGTGCCAGCAGCTTAGCCGAGACAGGGGGAGAGACCCAGTACTTC. Its protein product is CASSLAETGGETQYF.

For this clonotype: The conserved phenylalanine or tryptophan normally closing the CDR3 is absent here, so this likely arose from a read error. The chain links TRBV10-3 to TRBJ1-1; D ambiguous. The CDR3 spans 13 residues. CDR1 ENHRY and CDR2 SYGVKD come from the germline V gene. The germline V and J ends were trimmed by 7 bases and 0 bases, with 9 bases remaining between them. The CDR3 spells CAINQVLNTEAFY. DNA of the CDR3: TGTGCCATCAATCAGGTTCTGAACACTGAAGCTTTCTAT.

This clonotype came up many times. This rearrangement joins TRBV7-9 to TRBJ1-2; possibly TRBD1 for D (5 bases). The CDR3 runs to 14 residues. Germline-derived CDR1 and CDR2 are SEHNR and FQNEAQ (reference sequence). The ends were cut back, 2 bases at V and 6 bases at J, with 13 bases in the middle. The CDR3 loop is CASSLYGADDGYTF. The CDR3 DNA follows: TGTGCCAGCAGCTTATACGGGGCGGACGATGGCTACACCTTC.

This chain connects TRBV20-1 to TRBJ1-5; the match to TRBD1 covers 10 bases. This CDR3 comprises 15 residues. V was clipped by 3 bases and J by 7 bases; unmatched bases: 9. CDR1 and CDR2 (germline): DFQATT, SNEGSKA (reference sequence). The CDR3, as DNA: TGCAGTGCTAGCCCCGGGACAGGGGTCACCCAGCCCCAGCATTTT. Encoded protein: CSASPGTGVTQPQHF.

This clonotype was recorded many times. The chain couples TRBV2 to TRBJ2-2; D could derive from TRBD1 or TRBD2 (5 bases each). Trimming pared 6 bases from V and 6 bases from J, leaving 8 bases between. Germline V gene sequence: CDR1 SNHLY, CDR2 FYNNEI. The CDR3 contains 12 residues. CDR3 DNA: TGTGCCAGCAGAACGGGGCCCGGGGAGCTGTTTTTT. It codes for CASRTGPGELFF.

The gene calls are TRBV6-2 or TRBV6-3 and TRBJ2-1; the D is unclear. V lost 8 bases and J lost 5, with 7 bases in between. Germline lookup yields CDR1 MNHEY and CDR2 SVGEGT. The CDR3 is 11 amino acids. The CDR3, as DNA: TGTGCCAGCTTTTTTAACAATGAGCAGTTCTTC. Its protein product is CASFFNNEQFF.

This clonotype has a handful of counts. The rearrangement links TRBV6-2 or TRBV6-3 to TRBJ2-7, with 13 bases identical to TRBD2. Unmatched junction bases numbered 12, after V lost 6 bases and J lost 4 bases. Looked up from germline, CDR1 is MNHEY and CDR2 is SVGEGT. There are 17 residues in the CDR3. The CDR3 DNA follows: TGTGCCAGCAGGAGACCGAGACTAGCGGGAGGTCGATACGAGCAGTACTTC. As protein: CASRRPRLAGGRYEQYF.

This clonotype was observed at least ten times. The rearrangement joins TRBV28 to TRBJ2-2; D gene unclear. There are 13 residues in the CDR3. Germline loops: CDR1 MDHEN, CDR2 SYDVKM. V was trimmed by 5 bases and J by 4 bases, leaving 8 bases between them. CDR3 coding DNA: TGTGCCAGCAGTCGAGACGGCACCGGGGAGCTGTTTTTT. Protein sequence: CASSRDGTGELFF. The full variable domain, its missing parts supplied by reference TRBV28 and TRBJ2-2, is DVKVTQSSRYLVKRTGEKVFLECVQDMDHENMFWYRQDPGLGLRLIYFSYDVKMKEKGDIPEGYSVSREKKERFSLILESASTNQTSMYLCASSRDGTGELFFGEGSRLTVL.

The chain couples TRBV9 to TRBJ1-6; no definite D call. Trimming shortened V by 4 bases and J by 15 bases, and 26 bases separated the two germline ends. The CDR3 runs to 16 residues. Looked up from germline, CDR1 is SGDLS and CDR2 is YYNGEE. CDR3 coding DNA: TGTGCCAGCAGCCTAGGACTAAACCAAGAGACCCAGTACCTCCACTTT. It is translated as CASSLGLNQETQYLHF.

This clonotype was picked up many times. The chain couples TRBV4-3 to TRBJ2-1; tentative D call: TRBD2 (5 bases). The CDR3 runs to 15 residues. Trimming pared 4 bases from V and 5 bases from J, leaving 15 bases between. Germline CDR1 and CDR2: LGHNA and YSLEER. Written as DNA, the CDR3 is TGCGCCAGCAGCCGAGGGTATCTCCTGGACAATGAGCAGTTCTTC. The encoded protein is CASSRGYLLDNEQFF.

The chain is built from TRBV19 and TRBJ2-4; the D gene is possibly TRBD1 (5 bases). Germline V gene sequence: CDR1 LNHDA, CDR2 SQIVND (reference sequence). The length of the CDR3 is 16 residues. Trimming shortened V by 2 bases and J by 8 bases, and 19 bases separated the two germline ends. DNA of the CDR3: TGTGCCAGTAGTATAACGAACGGCGAAAGGGGATACATTCAGTACTTC. Protein product: CASSITNGERGYIQYF.

This clonotype was seen a single time. Without the conserved terminal phenylalanine or tryptophan, this CDR3 likely stems from a read error. The DNA is omitted, as the CDR3 cannot be located on it reliably, and the CDR3 follows TCRdb's listing. The chain uses TRBV30 and TRBJ1-4. The CDR3 spans 11 residues, counting both ends. Germline assignment: CDR1 GTSNPN and CDR2 SVGIG (reference sequence). The CDR3 loop is CAWSAGGGVGY.

The J gene is TRBJ1-5, the V gene TRBV2, with a weak D call TRBD1 (5 bases). There are 14 residues in the CDR3. The ends were cut back, 6 bases at V and 0 bases at J, with 9 bases in the middle. Germline V lookup: CDR1 SNHLY, CDR2 FYNNEI. The CDR3 DNA follows: TGTGCCAGCAGAACCGGGACTAGCAATCAGCCCCAGCATTTT. Amino acid sequence: CASRTGTSNQPQHF.

This clonotype was observed many times. This chain connects TRBV7-2 to TRBJ2-3; 13 nucleotides match TRBD2. From germline, CDR1 is SGHTA and CDR2 FQGNSA. The trim removed 3 bases at V and 1 base at J, leaving 1 base unmatched. The CDR3 contains 16 residues. The DNA for the CDR3 is TGTGCCAGCAGCTTCGGACTAGCGGGGGGCACAGATACGCAGTATTTT. Translated, it gives CASSFGLAGGTDTQYF.